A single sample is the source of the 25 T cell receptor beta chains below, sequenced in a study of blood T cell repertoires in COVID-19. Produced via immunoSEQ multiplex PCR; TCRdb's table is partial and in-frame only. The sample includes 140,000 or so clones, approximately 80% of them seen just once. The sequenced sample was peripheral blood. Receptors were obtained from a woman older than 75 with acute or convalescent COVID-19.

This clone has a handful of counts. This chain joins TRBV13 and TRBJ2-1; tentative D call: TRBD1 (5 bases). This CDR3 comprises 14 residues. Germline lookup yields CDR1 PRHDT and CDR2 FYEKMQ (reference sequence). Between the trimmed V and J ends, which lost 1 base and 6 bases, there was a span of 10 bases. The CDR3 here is CASSLAYQGNEQFF. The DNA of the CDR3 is TGTGCCAGCAGCTTAGCGTACCAGGGCAATGAGCAGTTCTTC.

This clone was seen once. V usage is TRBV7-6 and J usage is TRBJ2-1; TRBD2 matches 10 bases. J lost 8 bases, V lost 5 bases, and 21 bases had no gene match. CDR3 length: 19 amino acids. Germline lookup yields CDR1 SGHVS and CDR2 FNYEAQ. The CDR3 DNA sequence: TGTGCCAGCAGCCTCCCCTCTAGCGGGGGCCCTCTCAGGACGGATGAGCAGTTCTTC. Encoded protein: CASSLPSSGGPLRTDEQFF.

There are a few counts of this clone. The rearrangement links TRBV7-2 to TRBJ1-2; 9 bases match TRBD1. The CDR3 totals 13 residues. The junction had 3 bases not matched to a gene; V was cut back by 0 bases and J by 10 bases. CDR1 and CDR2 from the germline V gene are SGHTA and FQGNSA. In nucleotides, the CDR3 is TGTGCCAGCAGCTTAGCCTGGGACAGGGCCTACACCTTC. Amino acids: CASSLAWDRAYTF.

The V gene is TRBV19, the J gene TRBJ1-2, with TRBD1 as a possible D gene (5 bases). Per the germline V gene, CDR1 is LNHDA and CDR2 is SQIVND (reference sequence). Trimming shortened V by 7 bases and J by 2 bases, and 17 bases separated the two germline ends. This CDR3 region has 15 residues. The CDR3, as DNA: TGTGCCAGTATGGACACCAGTGGAGGGAACTATGGCTACACCTTC. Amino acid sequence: CASMDTSGGNYGYTF.

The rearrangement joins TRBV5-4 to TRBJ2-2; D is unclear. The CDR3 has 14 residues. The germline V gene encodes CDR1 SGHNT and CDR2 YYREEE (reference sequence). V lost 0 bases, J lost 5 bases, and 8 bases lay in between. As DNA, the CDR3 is TGTGCCAGCAGCTTGGGGGCCCTTACCGGGGAGCTGTTTTTT. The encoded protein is CASSLGALTGELFF.

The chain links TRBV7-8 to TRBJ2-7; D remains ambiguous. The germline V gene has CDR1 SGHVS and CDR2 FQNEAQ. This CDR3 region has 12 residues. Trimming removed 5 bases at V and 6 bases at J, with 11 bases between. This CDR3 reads CASSPRPGEQYF. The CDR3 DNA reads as TGTGCCAGCAGCCCCCGTCCGGGCGAGCAGTACTTC.

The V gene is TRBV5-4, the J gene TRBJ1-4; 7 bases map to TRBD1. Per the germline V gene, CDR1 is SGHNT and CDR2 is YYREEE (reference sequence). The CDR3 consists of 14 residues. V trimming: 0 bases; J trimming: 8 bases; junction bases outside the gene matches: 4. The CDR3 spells CASSLGQGGEKLFF. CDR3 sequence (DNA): TGTGCCAGCAGCTTGGGACAGGGAGGCGAAAAACTGTTTTTT.

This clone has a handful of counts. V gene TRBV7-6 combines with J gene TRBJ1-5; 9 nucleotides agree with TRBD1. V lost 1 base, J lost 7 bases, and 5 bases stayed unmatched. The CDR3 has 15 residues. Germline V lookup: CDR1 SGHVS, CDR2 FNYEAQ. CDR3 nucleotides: TGTGCCAGCAGCTTAGAGGGACAGGGTAGACAGCCCCAGCATTTT. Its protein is CASSLEGQGRQPQHF.

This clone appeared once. CDR3 nucleotide sequence: TGTGCCAGCAGTGTCAGGGTGCAAGGAAACACCATATATTTT. Translation gives CASSVRVQGNTIYF. V and J are TRBV6-4 and TRBJ1-3; TRBD1 is a possible D gene (5 bases). This CDR3 comprises 14 residues. Germline CDR1 is MRHNA and CDR2 is SNTAGT. Trimming pared 4 bases from V and 4 bases from J, leaving 11 bases between.

CDR3 in DNA: TGTGCCAGCAGCCCAGGGCGAGAGTTGGGCACTGAAGCTTTCTTT. Protein product: CASSPGRELGTEAFF. The gene calls are TRBV7-8 and TRBJ1-1, with D tentatively TRBD1 (5 bases). V lost 5 bases and J lost 4, with 17 bases in between. This CDR3 is built from 15 residues. The V gene's germline CDR1 is SGHVS and CDR2 FQNEAQ.

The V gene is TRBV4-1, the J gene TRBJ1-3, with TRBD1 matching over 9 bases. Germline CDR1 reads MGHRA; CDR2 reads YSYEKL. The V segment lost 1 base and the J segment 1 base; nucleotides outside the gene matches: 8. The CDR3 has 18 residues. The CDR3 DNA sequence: TGCGCCAGCAGCCAAGGGGCGGGACAGGGCCTTTCTGGAAACACCATATATTTT. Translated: CASSQGAGQGLSGNTIYF.

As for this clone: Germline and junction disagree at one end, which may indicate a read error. The CDR3 is CATSPGGGGTNTGELFF. The CDR3 nucleotides are TGCGCCACCAGCCCGGGAGGGGGGGGGACGAACACCGGGGAGCTGTTTTTT. The chain has TRBV5-4 and TRBJ2-2; 8 nucleotides match TRBD2. The CDR3 loop spans 17 amino acids. The germline gives CDR1 SGHNT, CDR2 YYREEE (reference sequence).

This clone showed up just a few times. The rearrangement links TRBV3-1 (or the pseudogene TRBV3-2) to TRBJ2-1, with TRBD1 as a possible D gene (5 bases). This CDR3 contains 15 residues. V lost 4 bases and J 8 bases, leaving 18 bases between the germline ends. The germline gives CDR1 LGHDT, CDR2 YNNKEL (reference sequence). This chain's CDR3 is CASSPRLEKGYEQFF. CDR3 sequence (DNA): TGTGCCAGCAGCCCGCGCCTCGAAAAGGGGTATGAGCAGTTCTTC.

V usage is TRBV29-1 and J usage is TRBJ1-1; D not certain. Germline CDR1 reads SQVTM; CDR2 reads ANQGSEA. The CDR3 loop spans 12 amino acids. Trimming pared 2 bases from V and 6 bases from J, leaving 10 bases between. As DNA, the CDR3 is TGCAGCGTTGAACAATCAGGATCTGAAGCTTTCTTT. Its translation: CSVEQSGSEAFF. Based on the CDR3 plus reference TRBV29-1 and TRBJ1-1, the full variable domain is SAVISQKPSRDICQRGTSLTIQCQVDSQVTMMFWYRQQPGQSLTLIATANQGSEATYESGFVIDKFPISRPNLTFSTLTVSNMSPEDSSIYLCSVEQSGSEAFFGQGTRLTVV.

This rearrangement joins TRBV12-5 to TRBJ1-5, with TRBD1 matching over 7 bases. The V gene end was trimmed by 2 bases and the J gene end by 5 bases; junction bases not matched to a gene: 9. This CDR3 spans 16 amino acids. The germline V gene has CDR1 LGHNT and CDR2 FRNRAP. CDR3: CASGLTRETGDQPQHF. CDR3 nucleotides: TGTGCTAGTGGTTTGACCAGAGAAACAGGGGATCAGCCCCAGCATTTT.

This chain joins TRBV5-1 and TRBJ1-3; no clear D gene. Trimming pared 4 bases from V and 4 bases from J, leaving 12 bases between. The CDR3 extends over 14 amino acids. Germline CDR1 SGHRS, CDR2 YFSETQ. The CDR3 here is CASSREAEGNTIYF. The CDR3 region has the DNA TGCGCCAGCAGCCGGGAGGCGGAGGGAAACACCATATATTTT.

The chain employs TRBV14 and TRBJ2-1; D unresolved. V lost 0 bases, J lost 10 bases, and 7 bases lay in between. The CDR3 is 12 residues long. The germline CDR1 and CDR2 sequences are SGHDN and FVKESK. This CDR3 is CASSQELWEQFF. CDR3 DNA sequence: TGTGCCAGCAGCCAAGAACTCTGGGAGCAGTTCTTC.

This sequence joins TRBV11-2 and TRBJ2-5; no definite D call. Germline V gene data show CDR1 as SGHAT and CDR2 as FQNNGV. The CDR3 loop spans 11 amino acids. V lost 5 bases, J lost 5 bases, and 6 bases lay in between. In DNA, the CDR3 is TGTGCCAGCAGCCCCCGGGAGACCCAGTACTTC. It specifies CASSPRETQYF.

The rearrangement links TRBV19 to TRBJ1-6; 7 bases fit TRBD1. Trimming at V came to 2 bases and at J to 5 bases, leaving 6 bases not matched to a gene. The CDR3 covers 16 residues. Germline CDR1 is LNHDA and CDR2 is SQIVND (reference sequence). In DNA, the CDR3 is TGTGCCAGTAGTATAAGGCAGGGGGATAATAATTCACCCCTCCACTTT. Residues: CASSIRQGDNNSPLHF. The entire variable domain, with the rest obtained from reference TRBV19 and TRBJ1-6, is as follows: DGGITQSPKYLFRKEGQNVTLSCEQNLNHDAMYWYRQDPGQGLRLIYYSQIVNDFQKGDIAEGYSVSREKKESFPLTVTSAQKNPTAFYLCASSIRQGDNNSPLHFGNGTRLTVT.

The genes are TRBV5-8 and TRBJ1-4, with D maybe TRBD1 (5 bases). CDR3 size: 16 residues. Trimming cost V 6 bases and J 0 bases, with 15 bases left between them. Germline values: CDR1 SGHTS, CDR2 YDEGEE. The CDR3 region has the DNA TGTGCCAGCACCGTGGCGGGGGGTCCAACTAATGAAAAACTGTTTTTT. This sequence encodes CASTVAGGPTNEKLFF.

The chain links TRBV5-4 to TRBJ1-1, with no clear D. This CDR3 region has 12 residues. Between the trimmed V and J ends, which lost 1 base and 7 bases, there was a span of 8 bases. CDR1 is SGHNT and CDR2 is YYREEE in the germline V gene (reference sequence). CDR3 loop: CASSLWQDEAFF. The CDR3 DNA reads TGTGCCAGCAGCTTGTGGCAGGATGAAGCTTTCTTT.

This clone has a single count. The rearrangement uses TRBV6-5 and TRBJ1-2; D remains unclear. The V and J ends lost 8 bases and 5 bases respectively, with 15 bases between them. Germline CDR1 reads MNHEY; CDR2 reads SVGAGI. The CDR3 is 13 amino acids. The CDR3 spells CASALPYSYGYTF. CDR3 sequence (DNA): TGTGCCAGCGCCCTACCCTATTCGTATGGCTACACCTTC.

In nucleotides, the CDR3 is TGTGCCACCAGCCGAGCGGGGGGGCCCAGTAGTGAGCAGTTCTTC. This sequence encodes CATSRAGGPSSEQFF. The chain couples TRBV15 to TRBJ2-1; 10 bases fit TRBD2. Trimming cost V 5 bases and J 9 bases; bases outside gene matches: 10. The CDR3 has 15 residues. Germline values: CDR1 LNHNV, CDR2 YYDKDF (reference sequence).

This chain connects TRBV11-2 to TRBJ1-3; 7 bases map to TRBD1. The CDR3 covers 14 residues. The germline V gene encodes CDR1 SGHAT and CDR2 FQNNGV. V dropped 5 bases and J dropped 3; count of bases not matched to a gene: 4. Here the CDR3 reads CASSGNRGGNTIYF. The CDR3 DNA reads TGTGCCAGCAGCGGGAACAGGGGTGGAAACACCATATATTTT.

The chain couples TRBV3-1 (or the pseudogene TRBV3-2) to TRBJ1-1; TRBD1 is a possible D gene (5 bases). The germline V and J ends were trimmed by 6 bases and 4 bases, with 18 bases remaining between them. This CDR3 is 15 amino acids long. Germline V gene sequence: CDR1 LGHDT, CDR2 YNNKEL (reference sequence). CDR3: CASSPWRGVSTEAFF. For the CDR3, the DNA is TGTGCCAGCAGTCCCTGGAGGGGCGTGAGCACTGAAGCTTTCTTT.